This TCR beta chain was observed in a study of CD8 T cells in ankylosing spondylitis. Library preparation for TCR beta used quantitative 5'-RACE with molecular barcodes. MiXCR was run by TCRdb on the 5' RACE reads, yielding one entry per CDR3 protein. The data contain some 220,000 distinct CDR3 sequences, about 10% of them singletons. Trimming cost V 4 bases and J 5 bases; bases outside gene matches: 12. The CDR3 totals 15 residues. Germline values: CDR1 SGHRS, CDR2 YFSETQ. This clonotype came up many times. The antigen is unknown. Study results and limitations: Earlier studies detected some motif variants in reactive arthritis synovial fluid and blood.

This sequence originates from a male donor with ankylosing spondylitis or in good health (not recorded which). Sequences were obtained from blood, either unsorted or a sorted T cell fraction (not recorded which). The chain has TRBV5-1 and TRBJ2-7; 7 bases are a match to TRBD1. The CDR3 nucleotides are TGCGCCAGCAGCAACAGACAGGGTGAAGGGGACGAGCAGTACTTC. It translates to CASSNRQGEGDEQYF.